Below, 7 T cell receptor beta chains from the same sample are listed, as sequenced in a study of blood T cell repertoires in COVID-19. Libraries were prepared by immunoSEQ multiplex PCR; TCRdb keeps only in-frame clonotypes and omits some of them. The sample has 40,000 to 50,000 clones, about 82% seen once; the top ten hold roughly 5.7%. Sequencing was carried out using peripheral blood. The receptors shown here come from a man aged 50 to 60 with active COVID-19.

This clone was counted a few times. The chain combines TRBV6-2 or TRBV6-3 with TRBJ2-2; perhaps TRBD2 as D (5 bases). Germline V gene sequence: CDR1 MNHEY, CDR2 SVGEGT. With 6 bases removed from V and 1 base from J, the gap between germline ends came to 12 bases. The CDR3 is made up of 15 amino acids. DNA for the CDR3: TGTGCCAGCAGCTCAACCCGGGGGAACACCGGGGAGCTGTTTTTT. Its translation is CASSSTRGNTGELFF.

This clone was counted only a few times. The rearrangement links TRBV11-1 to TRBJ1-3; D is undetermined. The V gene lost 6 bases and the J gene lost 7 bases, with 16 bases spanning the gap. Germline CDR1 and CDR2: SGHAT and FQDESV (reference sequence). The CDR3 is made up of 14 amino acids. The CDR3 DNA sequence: TGTGCCAGCAGGGACTTTTCGAGTGGGAACACCATATATTTT. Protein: CASRDFSSGNTIYF.

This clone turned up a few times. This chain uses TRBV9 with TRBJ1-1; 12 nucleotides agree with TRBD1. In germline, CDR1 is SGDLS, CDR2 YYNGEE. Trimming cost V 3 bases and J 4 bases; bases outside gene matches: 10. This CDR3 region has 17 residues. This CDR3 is CASSGGGTGGAGTEAFF. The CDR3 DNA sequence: TGTGCCAGCAGCGGAGGCGGGACAGGGGGCGCTGGCACTGAAGCTTTCTTT.

CDR3 nucleotide sequence: TGTGCCAGCAGCTGGGGACAGGGAGGCTACAATGAGCAGTTCTTC. Amino acid sequence: CASSWGQGGYNEQFF. The V call is TRBV5-4, the J call TRBJ2-1, with 9 bases fitting TRBD1. This CDR3 is built from 15 residues. Germline V gene sequence: CDR1 SGHNT, CDR2 YYREEE (reference sequence). The V gene end was trimmed by 3 bases and the J gene end by 3 bases; junction bases not matched to a gene: 4.

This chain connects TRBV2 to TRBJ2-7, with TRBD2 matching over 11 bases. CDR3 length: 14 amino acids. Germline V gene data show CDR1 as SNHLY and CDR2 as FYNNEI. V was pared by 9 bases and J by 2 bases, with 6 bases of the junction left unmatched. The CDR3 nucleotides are TGTGCCAGTAGCCCGGGACTAGCGGCCTACGAGCAGTACTTC. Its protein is CASSPGLAAYEQYF.

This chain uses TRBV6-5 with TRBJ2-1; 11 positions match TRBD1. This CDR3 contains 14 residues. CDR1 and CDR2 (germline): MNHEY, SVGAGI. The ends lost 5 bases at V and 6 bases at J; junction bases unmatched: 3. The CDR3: CASSRGQGGNEQFF. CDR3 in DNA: TGTGCCAGCAGTCGGGGACAGGGGGGCAATGAGCAGTTCTTC.

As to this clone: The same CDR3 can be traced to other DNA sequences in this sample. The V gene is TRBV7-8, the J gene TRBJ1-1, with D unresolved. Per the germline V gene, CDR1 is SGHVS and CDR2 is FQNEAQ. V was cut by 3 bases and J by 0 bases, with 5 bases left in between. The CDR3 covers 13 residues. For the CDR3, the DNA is TGTGCCAGCAGCTTGGAGTTGAACACTGAAGCTTTCTTT. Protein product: CASSLELNTEAFF.